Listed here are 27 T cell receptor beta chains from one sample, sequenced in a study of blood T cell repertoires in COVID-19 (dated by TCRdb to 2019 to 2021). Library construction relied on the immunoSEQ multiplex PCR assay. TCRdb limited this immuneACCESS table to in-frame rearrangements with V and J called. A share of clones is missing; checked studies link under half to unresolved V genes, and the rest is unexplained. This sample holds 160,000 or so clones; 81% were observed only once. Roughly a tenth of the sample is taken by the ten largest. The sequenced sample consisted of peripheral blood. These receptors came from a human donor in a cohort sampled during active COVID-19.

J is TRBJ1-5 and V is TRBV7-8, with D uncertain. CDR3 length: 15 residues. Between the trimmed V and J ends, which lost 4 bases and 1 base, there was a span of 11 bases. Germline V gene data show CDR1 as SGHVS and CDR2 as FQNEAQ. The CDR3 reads CASSSQLSSNQPQHF. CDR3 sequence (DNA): TGTGCCAGCAGCTCGCAGTTGTCCAGCAATCAGCCCCAGCATTTT.

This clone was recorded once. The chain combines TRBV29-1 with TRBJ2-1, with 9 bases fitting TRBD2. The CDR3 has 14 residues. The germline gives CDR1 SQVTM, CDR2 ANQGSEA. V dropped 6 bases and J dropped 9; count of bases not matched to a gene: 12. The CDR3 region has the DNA TGCAGCGTACAACCCGTGACTAGCGGCGGTGAGCAGTTCTTC. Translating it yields CSVQPVTSGGEQFF.

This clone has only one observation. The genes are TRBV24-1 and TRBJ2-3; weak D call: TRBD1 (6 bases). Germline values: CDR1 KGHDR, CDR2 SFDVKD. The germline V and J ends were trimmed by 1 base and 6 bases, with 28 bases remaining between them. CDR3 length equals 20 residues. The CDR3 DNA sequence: TGTGCCACCAGTGATTTTGGACAGACCGAAAACTTTGGGCTTTCTGATACGCAGTATTTT. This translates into CATSDFGQTENFGLSDTQYF.

The CDR3 sequence: CATHSGGWDEQYF. The CDR3 bases are TGTGCCACCCACAGTGGGGGGTGGGACGAGCAGTACTTC. The V call is TRBV5-4, the J call TRBJ2-7; a possible D gene is TRBD2 (6 bases). The V end lost 9 bases, the J end lost 5 bases, and 18 bases lay between the germline ends. This CDR3 spans 13 amino acids. Per germline, CDR1 SGHNT and CDR2 YYREEE (reference sequence).

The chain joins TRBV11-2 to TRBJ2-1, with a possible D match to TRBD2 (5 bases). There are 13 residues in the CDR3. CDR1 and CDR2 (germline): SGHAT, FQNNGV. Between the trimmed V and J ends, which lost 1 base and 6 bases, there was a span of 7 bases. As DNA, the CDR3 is TGTGCCAGCAGCTTAGTAGAGGGCAATGAGCAGTTCTTC. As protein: CASSLVEGNEQFF.

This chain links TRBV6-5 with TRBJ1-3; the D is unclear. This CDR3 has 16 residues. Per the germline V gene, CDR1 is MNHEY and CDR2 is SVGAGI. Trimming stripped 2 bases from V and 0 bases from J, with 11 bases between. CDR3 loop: CASSYATSNSGNTIYF. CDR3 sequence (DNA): TGTGCCAGCAGTTACGCGACATCGAACTCTGGAAACACCATATATTTT.

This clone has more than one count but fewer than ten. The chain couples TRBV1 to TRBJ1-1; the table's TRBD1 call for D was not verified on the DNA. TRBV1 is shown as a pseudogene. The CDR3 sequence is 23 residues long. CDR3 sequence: CTSSQPGQGPFLESLKKNTEAFF. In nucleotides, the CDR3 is TGCACCAGCAGCCAACCAGGACAGGGGCCGTTTCTCGAATCCTTGAAAAAGAACACTGAAGCTTTCTTT.

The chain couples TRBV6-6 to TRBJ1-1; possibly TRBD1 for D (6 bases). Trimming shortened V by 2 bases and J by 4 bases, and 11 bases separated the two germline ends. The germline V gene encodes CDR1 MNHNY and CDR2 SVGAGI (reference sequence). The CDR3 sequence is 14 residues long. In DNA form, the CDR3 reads TGTGCCAGCAGTTACACGGCGGGGGCCACTGAAGCTTTCTTT. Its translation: CASSYTAGATEAFF.

The CDR3 here is CASSQVLGGSGYTF. The CDR3 DNA follows: TGCGCCAGCAGCCAAGTACTCGGAGGGTCGGGCTACACCTTC. This chain links TRBV4-1 with TRBJ1-2, with D hard to call. The CDR3 spans 14 residues. Germline CDR1 and CDR2: MGHRA and YSYEKL. V dropped 1 base and J dropped 8 bases, with 14 bases sitting between them.

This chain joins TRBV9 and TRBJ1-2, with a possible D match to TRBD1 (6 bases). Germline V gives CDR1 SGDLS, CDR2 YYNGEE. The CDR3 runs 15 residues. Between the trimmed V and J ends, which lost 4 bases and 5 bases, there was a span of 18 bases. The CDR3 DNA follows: TGTGCCAGCAGCCTTGGGACGGCGGGGGCTTATGGCTACACCTTC. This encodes CASSLGTAGAYGYTF.

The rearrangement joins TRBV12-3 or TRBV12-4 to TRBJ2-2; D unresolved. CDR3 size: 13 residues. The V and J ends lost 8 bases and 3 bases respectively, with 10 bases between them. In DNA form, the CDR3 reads TGTGCCAGCCGGGTTTCCGACACCGGGGAGCTGTTTTTT. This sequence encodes CASRVSDTGELFF.

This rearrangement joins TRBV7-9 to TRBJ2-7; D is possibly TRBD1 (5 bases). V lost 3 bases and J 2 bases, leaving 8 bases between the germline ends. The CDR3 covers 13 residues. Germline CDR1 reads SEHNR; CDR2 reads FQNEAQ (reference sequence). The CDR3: CASSFGHTYEQYF. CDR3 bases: TGTGCCAGCAGCTTTGGACACACCTACGAGCAGTACTTC. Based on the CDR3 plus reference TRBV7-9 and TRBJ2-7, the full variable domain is DTGVSQNPRHKITKRGQNVTFRCDPISEHNRLYWYRQTLGQGPEFLTYFQNEAQLEKSRLLSDRFSAERPKGSFSTLEIQRTEQGDSAMYLCASSFGHTYEQYFGPGTRLTVT.

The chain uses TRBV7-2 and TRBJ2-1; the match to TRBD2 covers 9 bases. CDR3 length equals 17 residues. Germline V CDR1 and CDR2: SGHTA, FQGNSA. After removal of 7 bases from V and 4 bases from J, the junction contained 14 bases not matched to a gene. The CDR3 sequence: CASTRAGAGGPYNEQFF. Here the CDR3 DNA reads TGTGCCAGCACTCGTGCTGGGGCGGGAGGGCCTTACAATGAGCAGTTCTTC.

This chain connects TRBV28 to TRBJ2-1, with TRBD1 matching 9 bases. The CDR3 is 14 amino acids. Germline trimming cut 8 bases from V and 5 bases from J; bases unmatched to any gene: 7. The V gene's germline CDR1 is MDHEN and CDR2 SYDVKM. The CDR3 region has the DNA TGTGCCAGCGCCAAACAGGGGGCTAACAATGAGCAGTTCTTC. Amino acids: CASAKQGANNEQFF.

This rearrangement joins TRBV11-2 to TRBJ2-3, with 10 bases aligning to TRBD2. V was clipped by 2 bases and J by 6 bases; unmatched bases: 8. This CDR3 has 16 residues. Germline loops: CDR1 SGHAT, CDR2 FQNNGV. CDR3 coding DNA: TGTGCCAGCAGCTTAAGCCTAGCGGGAGTGTCGGATACGCAGTATTTT. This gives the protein CASSLSLAGVSDTQYF.

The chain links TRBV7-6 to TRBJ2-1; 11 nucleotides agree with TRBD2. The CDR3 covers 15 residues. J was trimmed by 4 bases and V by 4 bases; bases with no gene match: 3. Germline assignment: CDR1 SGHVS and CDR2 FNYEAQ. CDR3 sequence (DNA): TGTGCCAGCAGCTCCACTAGCGGGGGTTACAATGAGCAGTTCTTC. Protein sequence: CASSSTSGGYNEQFF.

The CDR3 sequence is CASRERTGISEQYF. In nucleotides, the CDR3 is TGTGCCAGCAGAGAGAGGACAGGCATCTCCGAGCAGTACTTC. The chain links TRBV28 to TRBJ2-7, with 7 nucleotides matching TRBD1. Germline V lookup: CDR1 MDHEN, CDR2 SYDVKM. Trimming cost V 6 bases and J 6 bases; bases outside gene matches: 11. The CDR3 covers 14 residues.

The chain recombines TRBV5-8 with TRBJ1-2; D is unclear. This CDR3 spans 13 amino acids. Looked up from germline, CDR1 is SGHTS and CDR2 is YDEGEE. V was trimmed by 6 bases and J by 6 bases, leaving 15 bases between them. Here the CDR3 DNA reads TGTGCCAGCACCTCGATCGGGGTCGATGGCTACACCTTC. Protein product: CASTSIGVDGYTF.

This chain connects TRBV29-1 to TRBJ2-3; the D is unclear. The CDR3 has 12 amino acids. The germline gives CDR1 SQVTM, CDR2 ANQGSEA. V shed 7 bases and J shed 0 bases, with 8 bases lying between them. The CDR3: CSAAVSTDTQYF. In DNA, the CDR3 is TGCAGCGCCGCGGTTAGCACAGATACGCAGTATTTT.

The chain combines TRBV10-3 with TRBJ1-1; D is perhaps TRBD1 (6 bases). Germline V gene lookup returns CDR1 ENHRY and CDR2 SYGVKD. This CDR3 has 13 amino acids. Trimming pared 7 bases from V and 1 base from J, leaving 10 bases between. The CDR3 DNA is TGTGCCATCACTCAGACAGGGAACACTGAAGCTTTCTTT. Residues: CAITQTGNTEAFF.

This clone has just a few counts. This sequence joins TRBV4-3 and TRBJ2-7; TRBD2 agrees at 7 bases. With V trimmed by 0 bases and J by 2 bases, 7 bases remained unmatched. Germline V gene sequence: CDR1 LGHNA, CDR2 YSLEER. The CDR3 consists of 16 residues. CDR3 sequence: CASSQELASGTYEQYF. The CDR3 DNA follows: TGCGCCAGCAGCCAAGAATTGGCTAGCGGCACCTACGAGCAGTACTTC.

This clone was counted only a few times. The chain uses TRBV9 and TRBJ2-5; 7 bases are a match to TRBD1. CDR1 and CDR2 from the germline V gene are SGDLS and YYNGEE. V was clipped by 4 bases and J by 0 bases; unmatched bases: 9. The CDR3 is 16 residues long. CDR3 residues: CASSPPGQKYQETQYF. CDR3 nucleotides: TGTGCCAGCAGCCCCCCGGGACAGAAGTACCAAGAGACCCAGTACTTC.

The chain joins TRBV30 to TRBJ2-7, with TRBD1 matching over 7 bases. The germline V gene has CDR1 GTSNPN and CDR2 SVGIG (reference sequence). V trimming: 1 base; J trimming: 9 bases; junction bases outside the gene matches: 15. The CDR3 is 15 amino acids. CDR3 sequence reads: CAWSDALNHRGVQYF. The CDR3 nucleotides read TGTGCCTGGAGTGACGCCTTAAACCACAGGGGAGTGCAGTACTTC.

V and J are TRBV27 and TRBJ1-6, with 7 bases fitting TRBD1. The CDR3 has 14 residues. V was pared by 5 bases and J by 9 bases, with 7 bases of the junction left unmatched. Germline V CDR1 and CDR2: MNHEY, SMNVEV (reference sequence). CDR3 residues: CASSNRQGGSPLHF. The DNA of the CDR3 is TGTGCCAGCAGTAACCGACAGGGCGGTTCACCCCTCCACTTT.

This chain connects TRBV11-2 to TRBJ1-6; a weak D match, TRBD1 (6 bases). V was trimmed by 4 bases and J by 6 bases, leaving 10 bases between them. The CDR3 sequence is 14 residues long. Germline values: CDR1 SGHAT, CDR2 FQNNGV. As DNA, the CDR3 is TGTGCCAGCAGCTCGGGACACGGTAATTCACCCCTCCACTTT. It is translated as CASSSGHGNSPLHF. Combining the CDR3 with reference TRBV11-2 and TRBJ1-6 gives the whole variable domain EAGVAQSPRYKIIEKRQSVAFWCNPISGHATLYWYQQILGQGPKLLIQFQNNGVVDDSQLPKDRFSAERLKGVDSTLKIQPAKLEDSAVYLCASSSGHGNSPLHFGNGTRLTVT.

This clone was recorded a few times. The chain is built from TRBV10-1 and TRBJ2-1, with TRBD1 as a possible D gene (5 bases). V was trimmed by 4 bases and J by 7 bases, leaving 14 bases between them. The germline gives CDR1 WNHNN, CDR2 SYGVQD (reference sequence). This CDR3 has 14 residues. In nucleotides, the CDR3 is TGCGCCAGCAGTGGGCTGGGGCGTGGGAATGAGCAGTTCTTC. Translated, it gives CASSGLGRGNEQFF.

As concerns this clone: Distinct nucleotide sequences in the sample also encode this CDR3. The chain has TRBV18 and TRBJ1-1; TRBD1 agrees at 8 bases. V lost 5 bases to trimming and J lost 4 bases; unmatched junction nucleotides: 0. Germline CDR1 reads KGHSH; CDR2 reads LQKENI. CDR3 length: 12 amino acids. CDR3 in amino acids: CASSTGGTEAFF. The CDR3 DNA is TGTGCCAGCTCAACAGGGGGCACTGAAGCTTTCTTT.